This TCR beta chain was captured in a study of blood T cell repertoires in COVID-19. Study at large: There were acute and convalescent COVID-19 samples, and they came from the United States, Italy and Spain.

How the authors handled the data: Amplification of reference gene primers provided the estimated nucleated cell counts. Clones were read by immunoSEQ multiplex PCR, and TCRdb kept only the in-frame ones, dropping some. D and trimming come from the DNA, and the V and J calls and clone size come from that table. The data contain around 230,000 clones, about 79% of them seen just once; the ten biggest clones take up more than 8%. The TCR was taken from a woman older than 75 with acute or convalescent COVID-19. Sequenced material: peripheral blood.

CDR3 amino acids: CASSQGPGNGYTF. CDR3 nucleotides: TGTGCCAGCAGCCAAGGTCCAGGGAACGGCTACACCTTC. The chain has TRBV3-1 (or the pseudogene TRBV3-2) and TRBJ1-2; D may be TRBD1 (5 bases). Germline assignment: CDR1 LGHDT and CDR2 YNNKEL (reference sequence). V lost 1 base and J lost 8, with 11 bases in between. The CDR3 is made up of 13 amino acids.